The 21 T cell receptor beta chains reported below all come from one sample, sequenced in a study of T cells in Graves' hyperthyroidism and ophthalmopathy. It was RNA transcripts that yielded the amplified TCR beta CDR3 regions. HTBI primers drove first-round RT-PCR of the TCR CDR3. TCRdb re-derived calls from the multiplex PCR reads in MiXCR, one entry per CDR3 protein. This sample carries 650,000 to 800,000 distinct CDR3 sequences, roughly 46% of them seen once, and the ten largest clones take under 8.5%. The source material was peripheral blood or thyroid tissue (not recorded which). These receptors all come from an adult man with Graves' disease, either hyperthyroidism or ophthalmopathy (not recorded which).

As regards this clonotype: This likely comes from a read error, as the CDR3 has no conserved phenylalanine or tryptophan at its end. The CDR3 bases are TGCAGTGCTCGGGCGACGGGGGACTCCTACGAGCAGTACCTC. It specifies CSARATGDSYEQYL. This rearrangement joins TRBV20-1 to TRBJ2-7, with D possibly TRBD2 on 6 matching bases. There are 14 residues in the CDR3. Germline V gene sequence: CDR1 DFQATT, CDR2 SNEGSKA (reference sequence). The V end was cut by 5 bases, the J end by 0 bases, with 14 bases between.

The chain recombines TRBV19 with TRBJ1-5; 9 bases match TRBD1. The V gene end was trimmed by 6 bases and the J gene end by 3 bases; junction bases not matched to a gene: 6. The CDR3 loop spans 15 amino acids. Germline CDR1 is LNHDA and CDR2 is SQIVND (reference sequence). This CDR3 is CASRPGTGTNQPQHF. CDR3 bases: TGTGCCAGTAGACCCGGGACAGGGACCAATCAGCCCCAGCATTTT. The full variable domain, with the rest looked up from reference TRBV19 and TRBJ1-5, is DGGITQSPKYLFRKEGQNVTLSCEQNLNHDAMYWYRQDPGQGLRLIYYSQIVNDFQKGDIAEGYSVSREKKESFPLTVTSAQKNPTAFYLCASRPGTGTNQPQHFGDGTRLSIL.

The sample holds many counts of this clonotype. The CDR3 DNA follows: TGTGCCACCAGTGATTTAGGACAGGGCCACGGCGAGCAGTACTTC. Its translation: CATSDLGQGHGEQYF. V gene TRBV24-1 combines with J gene TRBJ2-7, with 8 positions matching TRBD1. The V gene's germline CDR1 is KGHDR and CDR2 SFDVKD. After removal of 1 base from V and 6 bases from J, the junction contained 7 bases not matched to a gene. This CDR3 region has 15 residues.

J is TRBJ2-5 and V is TRBV3-1, with 8 bases aligning to TRBD1. The CDR3 is made up of 12 amino acids. V lost 6 bases and J lost 13; bases outside the gene matches: 10. The germline CDR1 and CDR2 sequences are LGHDT and YNNKEL (reference sequence). The CDR3 coding sequence is TGTGCCAGCAGTTTAGACTGGGACAGGATGTACTTC. Its protein product is CASSLDWDRMYF.

As for this clonotype: Since a much larger clone is just one base distant, this may be a read error. The rearrangement joins TRBV6-5 to TRBJ1-2; possibly TRBD1 for D (5 bases). Germline V CDR1 and CDR2: MNHEY, SVGAGI. The CDR3 is 14 amino acids. Here the CDR3 reads CASSFGGSINGYIF. CDR3 nucleotides: TGTGCCAGCAGTTTTGGGGGGAGTATCAATGGCTACATCTTC.

Only one count was recorded for this clonotype. The chain is built from TRBV12-3 or TRBV12-4 and TRBJ1-1; D unresolved. V was cut by 5 bases and J by 4 bases, with 11 bases left in between. CDR3 length equals 13 residues. The CDR3 region is CASSTSYSTEAFF. The CDR3 DNA reads as TGTGCCAGCAGTACCTCATATAGCACTGAAGCTTTCTTT.

The chain joins TRBV20-1 to TRBJ1-6, with a possible D match to TRBD1 (5 bases). Germline CDR1 and CDR2: DFQATT and SNEGSKA (reference sequence). This CDR3 is 12 amino acids long. The germline V and J ends were trimmed by 5 bases and 13 bases, with 15 bases remaining between them. The DNA of the CDR3 is TGCAGTGCTCCGGGACCGGTCCGTCCCCTCCACTTT. It yields the protein CSAPGPVRPLHF.

The V gene is TRBV10-3, the J gene TRBJ1-2; 7 bases map to TRBD1. Germline lookup yields CDR1 ENHRY and CDR2 SYGVKD. The junction had 10 bases not matched to a gene; V was cut back by 4 bases and J by 2 bases. CDR3 length equals 16 residues. CDR3 in amino acids: CAISARGDSENYGYTF. In nucleotides, the CDR3 is TGTGCCATCAGTGCTAGGGGGGACAGCGAGAACTATGGCTACACCTTC.

In this sample, this clonotype turned up many times. The genes are TRBV3-1 and TRBJ1-6; D unresolved. The V gene's germline CDR1 is LGHDT and CDR2 YNNKEL (reference sequence). The CDR3 spans 14 residues. V lost 1 base, J lost 7 bases, and 8 bases lay in between. Here the CDR3 reads CASSQGHKNSPLHF. In nucleotides, the CDR3 is TGTGCCAGCAGCCAAGGACATAAGAATTCACCCCTCCACTTT.

As regards this clonotype: A much larger clone differs from this one at a single base, so this may be a read error. The chain uses TRBV7-2 and TRBJ2-7; 14 bases agree with TRBD2. There are 14 residues in the CDR3. V was pared by 6 bases and J by 9 bases, with 7 bases of the junction left unmatched. The germline CDR1 and CDR2 sequences are SGHTA and FQGNSA. This CDR3 reads CASSPGTSGSGQYF. CDR3 DNA: TGTGCCAGCAGTCCCGGGACTAGCGGGAGCGGGCAGTACTTC.

This chain uses TRBV24-1 with TRBJ2-7; a possible D gene is TRBD1 (5 bases). This CDR3 comprises 16 residues. Germline V lookup: CDR1 KGHDR, CDR2 SFDVKD. With 7 bases removed from V and 0 bases from J, the gap between germline ends came to 18 bases. As DNA, the CDR3 is TGTGCCACCAGCCCCAAGGGGCAGGTGATCTCCTACGAGCAGTACTTC. Translating it yields CATSPKGQVISYEQYF.

Concerning this clonotype: The junction departs from germline at one end; a sequencing error may be responsible. V is TRBV9 and J is TRBJ1-3, with D possibly being TRBD1 (6 bases). The CDR3 is 18 amino acids. From germline, CDR1 is SGDLS and CDR2 YYNGEE. Here the CDR3 reads CASSVGGTGSTSGSTIYF. CDR3 coding DNA: TGTGCCAGCAGCGTCGGGGGTACAGGGAGCACTTCGGGAAGCACCATATATTTT.

V and J are TRBV6-1 and TRBJ1-2, with D unclear. CDR3 length: 17 amino acids. V lost 0 bases and J lost 4, with 18 bases in between. Germline loops: CDR1 MNHNS, CDR2 SASEGT. The CDR3 region is CASSEAGLSIRPYGYTF. The CDR3 coding sequence is TGTGCCAGCAGTGAAGCAGGGTTATCAATTCGTCCCTATGGCTACACCTTC.

Notes on this clonotype: A much larger clone differs from this one at a single base, so this may be a read error. J is TRBJ1-1 and V is TRBV7-3; D remains unclear. CDR3 length: 13 amino acids. V dropped 2 bases and J dropped 1 base, with 5 bases sitting between them. The germline CDR1 and CDR2 sequences are SGHTA and FQGTGA. CDR3 loop: CASSLWWNTEAFF. The CDR3 nucleotides read TGTGCCAGCAGCTTATGGTGGAACACTGAAGCTTTCTTT.

This clonotype was seen a handful of times. The chain uses TRBV7-3 and TRBJ1-1; no definite D call. The CDR3 contains 14 residues. In germline, CDR1 is SGHTA, CDR2 FQGTGA. Trimming removed 5 bases from V and 6 bases from J, with 16 bases in between. CDR3 region: CASSQEIRTPEAFF. CDR3 coding DNA: TGTGCCAGCAGCCAAGAAATCCGTACTCCTGAAGCTTTCTTT. Together with reference TRBV7-3 and TRBJ1-1, the CDR3 gives the full variable domain: GAGVSQTPSNKVTEKGKYVELRCDPISGHTALYWYRQSLGQGPEFLIYFQGTGAADDSGLPNDRFFAVRPEGSVSTLKIQRTERGDSAVYLCASSQEIRTPEAFFGQGTRLTVV.

This clonotype was counted once. V and J are TRBV10-3 and TRBJ1-5; a weak D match, TRBD1 (5 bases). V lost 3 bases and J 10 bases, leaving 7 bases between the germline ends. This CDR3 is built from 11 residues. From germline, CDR1 is ENHRY and CDR2 SYGVKD. The CDR3 region is CAISDQGPQHF. As DNA, the CDR3 is TGTGCCATCAGTGACCAGGGACCCCAGCATTTT.

This clonotype was picked up a small number of times. The V gene is TRBV20-1, the J gene TRBJ2-2; D remains unclear. The ends were cut back, 2 bases at V and 4 bases at J, with 8 bases in the middle. CDR3 length: 13 amino acids. Germline V CDR1 and CDR2: DFQATT, SNEGSKA (reference sequence). CDR3 sequence: CSARQLVTGELFF. The CDR3 DNA reads as TGCAGTGCTAGACAGTTAGTCACCGGGGAGCTGTTTTTT.

The rearrangement uses TRBV7-2 and TRBJ1-5; D gene ambiguous. In germline, CDR1 is SGHTA, CDR2 FQGNSA. Deletions cut 1 base from V and 0 bases from J, with 7 bases between. The CDR3 extends over 15 amino acids. DNA for the CDR3: TGTGCCAGCAGCTTAGTGATACATAGCAATCAGCCCCAGCATTTT. Translation: CASSLVIHSNQPQHF.

In the case of this clonotype: A much larger clone sits a single nucleotide away, making a read error possible. V usage is TRBV7-9 and J usage is TRBJ1-6; tentatively, D is TRBD1 (5 bases). V shed 3 bases and J shed 5 bases, with 5 bases lying between them. This CDR3 is 13 amino acids long. Germline values: CDR1 SEHNR, CDR2 FQNEAQ (reference sequence). The CDR3 protein is CASSLGDNSPLHF. The CDR3 nucleotides are TGTGCCAGCAGCTTGGGGGATAATTCACCCCTCCACTTT. Using reference TRBV7-9 and TRBJ1-6 for the parts outside the CDR3, the full variable domain is DTGVSQNPRHKITKRGQNVTFRCDPISEHNRLYWYRQTLGQGPEFLTYFQNEAQLEKSRLLSDRFSAERPKGSFSTLEIQRTEQGDSAMYLCASSLGDNSPLHFGNGTRLTVT.

This clonotype was detected many times. A read error may produce the germline difference seen at one junction end. The chain uses TRBV10-3 and TRBJ1-2; D not certain. The CDR3 length is 13 residues. Germline values: CDR1 ENHRY, CDR2 SYGVKD. CDR3 amino acids: CASSEDRVSRYTF. DNA of the CDR3: TGTGCCAGCAGTGAGGACCGGGTCAGTCGCTACACCTTC.

This chain joins TRBV29-1 and TRBJ1-2; the D is unclear. V lost 8 bases, J lost 4 bases, and 14 bases lay in between. Germline CDR1 and CDR2: SQVTM and ANQGSEA. The CDR3 consists of 12 residues. The CDR3 region is CSLRLLGYGYTF. The DNA for the CDR3 is TGCAGCTTGAGGCTGTTGGGCTATGGCTACACCTTC.